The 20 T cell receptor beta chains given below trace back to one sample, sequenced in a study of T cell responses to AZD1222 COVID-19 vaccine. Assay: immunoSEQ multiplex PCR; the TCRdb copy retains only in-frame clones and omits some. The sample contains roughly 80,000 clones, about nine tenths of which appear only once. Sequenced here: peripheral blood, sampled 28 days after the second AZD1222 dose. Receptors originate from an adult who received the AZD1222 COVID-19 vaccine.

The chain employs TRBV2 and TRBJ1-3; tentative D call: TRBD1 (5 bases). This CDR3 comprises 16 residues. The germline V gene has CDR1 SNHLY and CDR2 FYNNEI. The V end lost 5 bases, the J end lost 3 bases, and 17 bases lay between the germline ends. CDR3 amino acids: CASSLGRGGNGNTIYF. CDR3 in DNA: TGTGCCAGCAGTCTTGGAAGGGGCGGTAATGGAAACACCATATATTTT.

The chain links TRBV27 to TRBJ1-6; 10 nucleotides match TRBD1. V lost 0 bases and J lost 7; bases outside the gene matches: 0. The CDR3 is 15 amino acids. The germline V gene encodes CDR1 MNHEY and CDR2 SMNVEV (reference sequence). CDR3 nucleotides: TGTGCCAGCAGTTTATCGACAGGGGGCAATTCACCCCTCCACTTT. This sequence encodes CASSLSTGGNSPLHF.

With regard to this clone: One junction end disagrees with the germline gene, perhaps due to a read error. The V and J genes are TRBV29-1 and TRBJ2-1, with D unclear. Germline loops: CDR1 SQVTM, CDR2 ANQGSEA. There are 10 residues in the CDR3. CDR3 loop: CSGRLGEQLF. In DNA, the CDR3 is TGCAGCGGGCGTCTGGGTGAGCAGCTCTTC.

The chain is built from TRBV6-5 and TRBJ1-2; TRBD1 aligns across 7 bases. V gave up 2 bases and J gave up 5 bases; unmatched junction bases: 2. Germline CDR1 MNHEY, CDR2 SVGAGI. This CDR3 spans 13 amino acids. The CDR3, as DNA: TGTGCCAGCAGTTACCCGACAGGGTATGGCTACACCTTC. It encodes CASSYPTGYGYTF.

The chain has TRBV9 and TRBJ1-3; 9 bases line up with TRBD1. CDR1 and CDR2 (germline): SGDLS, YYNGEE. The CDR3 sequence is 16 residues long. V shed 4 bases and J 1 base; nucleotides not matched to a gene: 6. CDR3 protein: CASSPWTGASGNTIYF. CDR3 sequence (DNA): TGTGCCAGCAGCCCGTGGACAGGGGCTTCTGGAAACACCATATATTTT.

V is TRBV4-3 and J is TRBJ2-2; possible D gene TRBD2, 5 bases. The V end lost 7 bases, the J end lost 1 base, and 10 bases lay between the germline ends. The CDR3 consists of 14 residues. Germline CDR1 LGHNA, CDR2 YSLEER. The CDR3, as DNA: TGCGCCAGCACATTGGACTGGAACACCGGGGAGCTGTTTTTT. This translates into CASTLDWNTGELFF.

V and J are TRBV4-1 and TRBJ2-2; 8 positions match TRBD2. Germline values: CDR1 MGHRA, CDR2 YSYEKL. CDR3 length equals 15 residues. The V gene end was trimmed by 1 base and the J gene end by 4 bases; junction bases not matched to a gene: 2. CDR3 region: CASSQGSGATGELFF. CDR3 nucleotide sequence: TGCGCCAGCAGCCAAGGTAGCGGGGCCACCGGGGAGCTGTTTTTT.

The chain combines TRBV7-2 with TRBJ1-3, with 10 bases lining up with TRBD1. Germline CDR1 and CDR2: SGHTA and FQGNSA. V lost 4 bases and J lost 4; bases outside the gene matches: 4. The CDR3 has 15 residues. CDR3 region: CASSSDRGLGNTIYF. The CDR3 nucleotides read TGTGCCAGCAGCTCCGACAGGGGGCTAGGAAACACCATATATTTT.

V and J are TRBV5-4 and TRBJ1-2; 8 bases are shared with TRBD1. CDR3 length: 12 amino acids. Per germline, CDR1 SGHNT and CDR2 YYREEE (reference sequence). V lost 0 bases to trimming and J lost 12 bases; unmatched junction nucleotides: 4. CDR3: CASSLEVRGHTF. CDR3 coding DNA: TGTGCCAGCAGCTTGGAGGTCAGGGGGCACACCTTC.

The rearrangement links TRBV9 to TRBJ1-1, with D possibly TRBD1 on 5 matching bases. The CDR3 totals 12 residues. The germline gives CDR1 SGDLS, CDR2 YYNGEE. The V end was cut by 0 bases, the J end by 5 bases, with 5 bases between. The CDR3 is CASSVAGTEAFF. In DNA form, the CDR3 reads TGTGCCAGCAGCGTAGCAGGGACTGAAGCTTTCTTT. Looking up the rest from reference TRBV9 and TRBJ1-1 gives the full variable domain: DSGVTQTPKHLITATGQRVTLRCSPRSGDLSVYWYQQSLDQGLQFLIQYYNGEERAKGNILERFSAQQFPDLHSELNLSSLELGDSALYFCASSVAGTEAFFGQGTRLTVV.

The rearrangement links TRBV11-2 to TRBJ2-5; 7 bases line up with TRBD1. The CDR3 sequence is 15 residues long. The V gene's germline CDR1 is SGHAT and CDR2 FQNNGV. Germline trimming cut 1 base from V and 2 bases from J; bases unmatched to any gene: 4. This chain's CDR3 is CASSLGAGGQETQYF. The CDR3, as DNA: TGTGCCAGCAGCTTAGGGGCAGGGGGACAAGAGACCCAGTACTTC.

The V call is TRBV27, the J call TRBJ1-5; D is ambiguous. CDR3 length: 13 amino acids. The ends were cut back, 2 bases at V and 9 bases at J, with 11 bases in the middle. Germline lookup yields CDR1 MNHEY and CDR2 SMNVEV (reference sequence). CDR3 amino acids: CASSLSGYGPQHF. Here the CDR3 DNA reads TGTGCCAGCAGTTTAAGCGGCTATGGGCCCCAGCATTTT.

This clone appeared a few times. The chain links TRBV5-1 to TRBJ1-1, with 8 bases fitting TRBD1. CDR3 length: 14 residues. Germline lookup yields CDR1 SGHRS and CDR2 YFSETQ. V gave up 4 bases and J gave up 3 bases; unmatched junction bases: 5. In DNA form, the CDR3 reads TGCGCCAGCAGCCCCTTGACAGGGGACACTGAAGCTTTCTTT. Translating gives CASSPLTGDTEAFF.

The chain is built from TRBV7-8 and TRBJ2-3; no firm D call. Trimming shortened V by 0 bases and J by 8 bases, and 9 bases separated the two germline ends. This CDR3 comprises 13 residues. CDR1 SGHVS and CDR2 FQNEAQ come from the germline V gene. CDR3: CASSLADEGTQYF. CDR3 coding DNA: TGTGCCAGCAGCTTAGCGGATGAAGGTACGCAGTATTTT. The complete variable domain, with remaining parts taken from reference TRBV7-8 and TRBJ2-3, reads GAGVSQSPRYKVAKRGQDVALRCDPISGHVSLFWYQQALGQGPEFLTYFQNEAQLDKSGLPSDRFFAERPEGSVSTLKIQRTQQEDSAVYLCASSLADEGTQYFGPGTRLTVL.

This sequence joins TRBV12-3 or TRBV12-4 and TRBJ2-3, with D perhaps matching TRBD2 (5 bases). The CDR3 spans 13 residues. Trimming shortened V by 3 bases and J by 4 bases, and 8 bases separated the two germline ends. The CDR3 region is CASSLLAPDTQYF. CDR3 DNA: TGTGCCAGCAGTTTGCTAGCACCAGATACGCAGTATTTT.

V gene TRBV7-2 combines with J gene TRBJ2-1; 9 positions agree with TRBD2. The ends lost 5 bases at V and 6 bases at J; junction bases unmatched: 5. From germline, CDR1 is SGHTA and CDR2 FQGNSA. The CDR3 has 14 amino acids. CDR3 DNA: TGTGCCAGCAGCCCGGGACTAGCCACCAATGAGCAGTTCTTC. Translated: CASSPGLATNEQFF.

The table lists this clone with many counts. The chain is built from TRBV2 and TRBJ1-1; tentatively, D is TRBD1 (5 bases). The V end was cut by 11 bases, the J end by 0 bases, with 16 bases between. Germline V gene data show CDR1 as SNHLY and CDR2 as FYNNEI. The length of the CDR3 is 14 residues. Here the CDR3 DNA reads TGTGCCCACACAAGGGAGGGGATGAACACTGAAGCTTTCTTT. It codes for CAHTREGMNTEAFF.

CDR3 protein: CASSFRDGGYGYTF. CDR3 nucleotides: TGTGCCAGCAGCTTCCGGGACGGGGGATATGGCTACACCTTC. The chain uses TRBV7-8 and TRBJ1-2; D perhaps matches TRBD1 (5 bases). The CDR3 consists of 14 residues. Germline CDR1 reads SGHVS; CDR2 reads FQNEAQ. Trimming stripped 3 bases from V and 5 bases from J, with 13 bases between.

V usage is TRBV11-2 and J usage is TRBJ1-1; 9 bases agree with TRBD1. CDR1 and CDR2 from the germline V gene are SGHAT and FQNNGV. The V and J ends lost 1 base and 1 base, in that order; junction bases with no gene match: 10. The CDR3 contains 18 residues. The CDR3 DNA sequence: TGTGCCAGCAGCTTAGGGGGGAACAGGGGGCTACGGAACACTGAAGCTTTCTTT. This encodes CASSLGGNRGLRNTEAFF.

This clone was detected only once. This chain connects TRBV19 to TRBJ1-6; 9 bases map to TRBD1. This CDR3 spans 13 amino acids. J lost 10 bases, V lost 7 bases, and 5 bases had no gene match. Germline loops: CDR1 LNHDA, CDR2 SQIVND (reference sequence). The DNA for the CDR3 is TGTGCCAGTAAGGGGACAGGGCGCTCACCCCTCCACTTT. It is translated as CASKGTGRSPLHF.